This is a list of T cell receptor beta chains from one sample in a study of identical twins. TCRdb redid the calling of the 5' RACE reads with MiXCR, one entry per CDR3 protein. The data contain 400,000 to 550,000 distinct CDR3 sequences, 24% of them singletons. These data were also reused for a study on T cells expressing NK-cell markers.

The specimen sequenced was CD4+ T cells sorted from blood. The receptors derive from a woman aged 18-35 years in good health. CDR3s include the opening cysteine and the closing phenylalanine or tryptophan. The order of the fields is CDR3 length, J gene, clone size, D gene, V gene, CDR3 protein, CDR3 DNA. The D gene is left open where the match is weak. Where a row states a size, it is once, few, many or the class of an expanded clone; other rows omit it.

14	TRBJ1-1	many	-	TRBV5-1	CASSLPQGGTEAFF	TGCGCCAGCAGCTTGCCACAGGGTGGGACTGAAGCTTTCTTT
14	TRBJ2-2	-	-	TRBV12-3/TRBV12-4	CASRAATNTGELFF	TGTGCCAGCCGCGCCGCGACGAACACCGGGGAGCTGTTTTTT
15	TRBJ2-3	-	-	TRBV27	CASSNDEAATDTQYF	TGTGCCAGCAGTAATGATGAGGCCGCCACAGATACGCAGTATTTT
13	TRBJ2-1	-	-	TRBV12-3/TRBV12-4	CASSLEEINEQFF	TGTGCCAGCAGTTTGGAGGAGATCAATGAGCAGTTCTTC
16	TRBJ2-5	-	TRBD2	TRBV7-6	CASSLEGTSGQETQYF	TGTGCCAGCAGCTTAGAAGGGACTAGCGGACAAGAGACCCAGTACTTC
14	TRBJ1-1	few	TRBD1	TRBV3-1	CASSLRDRVTEAFF	TGTGCCAGCAGCCTCCGGGACAGGGTGACTGAAGCTTTCTTT
15	TRBJ2-7	-	-	TRBV6-5	CASSYSRDNRYEQYF	TGTGCCAGCAGTTACTCGAGGGACAACCGCTACGAGCAGTACTTC
11	TRBJ1-2	few	-	TRBV2	CASARVYGYTF	TGTGCCAGCGCCAGGGTTTATGGCTACACCTTC
15	TRBJ2-1	-	-	TRBV20-1	CSAEDREVGQDEQFF	TGCAGTGCGGAGGATAGGGAGGTTGGGCAGGATGAGCAGTTCTTC
12	TRBJ2-5	few	-	TRBV10-3	CAISEEGVTQYF	TGTGCCATCAGTGAGGAGGGAGTGACCCAGTACTTC